This T cell receptor (beta chain) was sequenced for a study of CD8 T cells in Susac syndrome. The germline V gene has CDR1 LNHNV and CDR2 YYDKDF (reference sequence). Losses at the gene ends were 5 bases for V and 10 bases for J; bases not matched to a gene: 13. The CDR3 runs 15 residues. RNA was extracted with the RNeasy kit, and a quantity of roughly 0.5 to 1 ug was reverse transcribed using random hexamers. TCRdb itself ran the immunoSEQ multiplex PCR reads through MiXCR, one entry per CDR3 protein. The sample includes 240,000 or so distinct CDR3 sequences, 90% to 97% seen only once; the top ten take approximately 0.1%.

The sequence came from a human donor with Susac syndrome. The chain couples TRBV15 to TRBJ1-5, with 8 bases fitting TRBD1. Sequencing was performed on CD4+ T cells from PBMCs. The CDR3 DNA reads TGTGCCACCAGCGTCGACAGGGGACCGGGGTTACCCCAGCATTTT. It translates to CATSVDRGPGLPQHF. The variable domain in full, completed from reference TRBV15 and TRBJ1-5, reads DAMVIQNPRYQVTQFGKPVTLSCSQTLNHNVMYWYQQKSSQAPKLLFHYYDKDFNNEADTPDNFQSRRPNTSFCFLDIRSPGLGDTAMYLCATSVDRGPGLPQHFGDGTRLSIL.